This TCR beta chain was captured by sequencing in a study of follicular helper T cells after annual influenza vaccination. Regarding the study as a whole: Day 7 ICOS+CD38+ clones were most often found later in ICOS-CD38- cTfh cells.

TCRB was sequenced at Survey level resolution. Using immunoSEQ multiplex PCR, the repertoire was profiled, and TCRdb retains in-frame clones only, with some absent. The sample includes some 11,000 clones, about 80% of them seen just once. Note on this clone: Its specificity is unknown.

The CDR3 runs 14 residues. Trimming removed 1 base at V and 5 bases at J, with 12 bases between. Germline V gene sequence: CDR1 SGHRS, CDR2 YFSETQ. Time point given: 2014-2015 season, pre-vaccination. This chain links TRBV5-1 with TRBJ2-5; TRBD2 might be the D (7 bases). The specimen comprised CXCR5- memory CD4+ T cells sorted from blood, sampled on the day of influenza vaccination. The TCR sequence derives from an adult who received the influenza vaccine. The DNA for the CDR3 is TGCGCCAGCAGCTTGTCACAGGGAGGGGAGACCCAGTACTTC. Residues: CASSLSQGGETQYF.